The TCR beta chain under discussion was sequenced for a study of T cells in Graves' hyperthyroidism and ophthalmopathy (dated by TCRdb to the late 2010s). As for the study more broadly: Peripheral blood was sampled at the time of initial diagnosis, prior to any treatment. The 90 to 100 discovery patients were randomly split 7:3 into training and test sets. After sampling, hyperthyroidism patients received methimazole starting at 30 mg daily, and ophthalmopathy patients received high-dose intravenous methylprednisolone. According to the paper, TCR Vbeta CDR3 sequencing was carried out on more than 120 peripheral blood samples, which came from 40 to 45 ophthalmopathy, some 73 hyperthyroidism and roughly 17 progressor patients. The study also compared thyroid tissue and blood T-cell repertoires from several Graves' hyperthyroidism patients. Whether ophthalmopathy could be predicted prospectively was tested in an independent validation cohort made up of some 20 hyperthyroidism patients plus 17 patients who later progressed to ophthalmopathy. A discovery cohort of about a hundred patients, about 40 with Graves' ophthalmopathy and approximately 57 with stable Graves' hyperthyroidism, was used to find distinguishing TCR V-J signatures.

This clonotype was detected a few times. Its antigen specificity is not known. No much larger clonotype is one base removed from it; base qualities were not supplied. Cut back by 3 bases and 3 bases, the V and J ends lie 20 bases apart. The CDR3 has 17 amino acids, counting the end cysteine and phenylalanine. Just CDR3 DNA is preserved here, 51 bases in frame from base 1. For CDR1 and CDR2, the germline V gene (reference sequence) lists LGHDT and YNNKEL. TCR beta CDR3 regions were amplified from RNA transcripts. A first-round RT-PCR of the TCR CDR3 used the HTBI primer set with the Qiagen OneStep RT-PCR kit. Libraries were constructed in a second round of multiplex PCR, after which size selection and purification were carried out. Paired-end sequencing of the libraries was performed with 100 bp reads on an Illumina HiSeq2000. As for how the authors treated the data: Raw data were processed with SOAPnuke, discarding reads with adapters, uncalled bases, mean Phred below 15, or no exact constant-primer or identifier match. High-quality paired reads were merged with COPE v1.2.5, and unique nucleotide sequences were defined as clonotypes. MiTCR v1.1 was used to align the clonotypes against IMGT TRBV, TRBD and TRBJ reference segments. The analysis included only V-J combinations with a frequency above 0.0001, which together covered more than 99% of the repertoires. The TCS score was defined as F50 (clonal expansion) divided by E x V (chaos), with BLOSUM62-based TCRdist calculated between CDR3 peptides within each V-J. Welch's t-statistics and random forest reduced roughly 500 V-J features to roughly 13, which were used in a naive Bayes classifier (R e1071). TCRdb redid the processing of the public reads, applying fastp at Q25 and MiXCR, and retained in-frame beta chains. Rows are unified per CDR3 protein, each entry keeping the most common DNA and genes. TCRdb's processing, not the study's, gives the V and J calls here. This sample comprises about 690,000 distinct CDR3 sequences, 17% of them detected only once. Of the sample, around 15% is held by the ten largest clones.

The paper as a whole reports these results and caveats: No statistical method was used to set the sample size in advance, and investigators knew the group allocation. In cross-validation, a model built on a 13 V-J signature told ophthalmopathy apart from stable hyperthyroidism with just under 90% sensitivity and around 83% specificity, and in testing the same model reached 80%/75%. In validation, progression to ophthalmopathy was predicted by the model with nearly 71% sensitivity and 72.22% specificity, a median of roughly six months before onset. Most expanded thyroid clonotypes (frequency above 0.001) were also detected in blood, a finding suggesting that blood repertoires may reflect thyroid immune responses.

A patient counted as having stable Graves' hyperthyroidism if no progression to ophthalmopathy occurred over 18 months of follow-up. Hyperthyroidism patients were newly diagnosed, had a disease duration of under 2 months, and were aged 18 to 65 years. Patients with uncontrolled infections, other autoimmune diseases, pregnancy or lactation were excluded. Clinical symptoms, serum thyroxine and TRAb, thyroid ultrasound, and orbital computed tomography formed the basis for the diagnoses. Ficoll-Paque density gradient centrifugation was used to isolate PBMCs from about 10 ml of fresh peripheral blood. Trizol reagent was used to extract total RNA, and RNA quality was then checked on an Agilent 2100 Bioanalyzer.

The sequence came from a man aged 45-65 years with Graves' hyperthyroidism. Source material: blood. The rearrangement combines TRBV3-1 with TRBJ1-2; TRBD1 is a weak D gene call, 6 bases matching. The nucleotide sequence is given as TGTGCCAGCAGCCAGTACCTGAGACAGGATAGGGACTATGGCTACACCTTC. The encoded protein is CASSQYLRQDRDYGYTF.